A single sample is the source of the 7 T cell receptor beta chains below, sequenced in a study of vaccination and CD4 T cells after COVID-19. Sample treatment: roughly 10-day PBMC culture with coronavirus spike peptide pools or control peptides (ViraFEST assay). Cultured CD4+ T-cell DNA underwent Oncomine TCR Beta short-read sequencing. Each CDR3 protein gets one entry after TCRdb re-called the PCR reads with MiXCR. The sample lists tens of thousands of distinct CDR3 sequences, over 60% seen once, with 15% to 20% in the top ten. No antigen has been assigned to these receptors. This specimen consisted of CD4+ T cells from blood, cultured in vitro, obtained after SARS-CoV-2 vaccination. Source of these receptors: a human donor who received a COVID-19 vaccine.

The chain carries TRBV10-1 and TRBJ2-2, with TRBD2 identical over 10 bases. This CDR3 has 16 amino acids. CDR1 is WNHNN, CDR2 SYGVQD, per germline (reference sequence). The V segment lost 3 bases and the J segment 7 bases; nucleotides outside the gene matches: 8. The CDR3 DNA reads TGCGCCAGCAGTGATACGCTAGCGGGGGTAATCGGGGAGCTGTTTTTT. Translating it yields CASSDTLAGVIGELFF.

The chain links TRBV12-5 to TRBJ2-2; 8 positions match TRBD2. There are 16 residues in the CDR3. From germline, CDR1 is LGHNT and CDR2 FRNRAP. V was clipped by 2 bases and J by 3 bases; unmatched bases: 5. CDR3 in DNA: TGTGCTAGTGGTTTGTTCCGGGGGGGCGACACCGGGGAGCTGTTTTTT. Residues: CASGLFRGGDTGELFF. Based on the CDR3 plus reference TRBV12-5 and TRBJ2-2, the full variable domain is DARVTQTPRHKVTEMGQEVTMRCQPILGHNTVFWYRQTMMQGLELLAYFRNRAPLDDSGMPKDRFSAEMPDATLATLKIQPSEPRDSAVYFCASGLFRGGDTGELFFGEGSRLTVL.

The chain employs TRBV7-9 and TRBJ1-1; tentative D call: TRBD1 (5 bases). Germline CDR1 reads SEHNR; CDR2 reads FQNEAQ (reference sequence). The V gene lost 5 bases and the J gene lost 7 bases, with 14 bases spanning the gap. The CDR3 runs to 13 residues. In DNA, the CDR3 is TGTGCCAGCAGCGATGACAGAGCTGTTGAAGCTTTCTTT. Translation: CASSDDRAVEAFF.

V is TRBV6-4 and J is TRBJ1-2, with TRBD1 identical over 9 bases. This CDR3 region has 15 residues. The germline V gene encodes CDR1 MRHNA and CDR2 SNTAGT. Trimming took 7 bases from V and 4 from J; bases not matched to a gene: 10. Written as DNA, the CDR3 is TGTGCCAGCAAGCCCAGGACAGGGGAGGGCTATGGCTACACCTTC. Encoded protein: CASKPRTGEGYGYTF.

The chain links TRBV18 to TRBJ1-3; unclear D gene. The CDR3 has 16 amino acids. Trimming shortened V by 2 bases and J by 0 bases, and 11 bases separated the two germline ends. The germline CDR1 and CDR2 sequences are KGHSH and LQKENI. The CDR3 is CASSPRQSDSGNTIYF. DNA for the CDR3: TGTGCCAGCTCACCAAGACAATCGGACTCTGGAAACACCATATATTTT. Filled out from reference TRBV18 and TRBJ1-3, the complete variable domain reads NAGVMQNPRHLVRRRGQEARLRCSPMKGHSHVYWYRQLPEEGLKFMVYLQKENIIDESGMPKERFSAEFPKEGPSILRIQQVVRGDSAAYFCASSPRQSDSGNTIYFGEGSWLTVV.

This chain joins TRBV7-2 and TRBJ2-2; D may be TRBD1 (5 bases). Trimming took off 2 bases at V and 7 bases at J, with 14 bases between the two ends. The CDR3 runs 15 residues. Germline V lookup: CDR1 SGHTA, CDR2 FQGNSA. The CDR3 DNA sequence: TGTGCCAGCAGCTTATTCCCAGGGTCAAGCGGGGAGCTGTTTTTT. It encodes CASSLFPGSSGELFF.

The table lists this clonotype with a count of one. The V call is TRBV7-8, the J call TRBJ2-5; D is perhaps TRBD1 (5 bases). V was cut by 5 bases and J by 3 bases, with 13 bases left in between. This CDR3 spans 14 amino acids. Looked up from germline, CDR1 is SGHVS and CDR2 is FQNEAQ. The CDR3 protein is CASSRDRWEETQYF. CDR3 DNA sequence: TGTGCCAGCAGCCGAGACAGATGGGAAGAGACCCAGTACTTC.